Below, 3 T cell receptor beta chains from the same sample are listed, as sequenced in a study of cytomegalovirus exposure and HLA in healthy donors. PCR primers comprised 60 Vbeta and 13 Jbeta primers. TCRdb keeps only in-frame clones here, not all; method: immunoSEQ multiplex PCR. The table includes 100,000 to 150,000 clones, over 60% detected once. Sequenced sample: PBMCs. The receptors derive from a man between 45 and 60 years old in good health and CMV-seronegative.

The genes are TRBV6-1 and TRBJ2-7; 9 nucleotides agree with TRBD1. Germline V gene lookup returns CDR1 MNHNS and CDR2 SASEGT. The J segment lost 2 bases and the V segment lost 2 bases, leaving 7 bases of the junction unmatched. This CDR3 is 16 amino acids long. The CDR3 DNA sequence: TGTGCCAGCAGTGAAAGGACAGGGGCCACACCCTACGAGCAGTACGTC. It translates to CASSERTGATPYEQYV.

The gene calls are TRBV29-1 and TRBJ1-4; D is unresolved. Trimming took off 5 bases at V and 3 bases at J, with 13 bases between the two ends. Germline-derived CDR1 and CDR2 are SQVTM and ANQGSEA. This CDR3 comprises 14 residues. CDR3 nucleotide sequence: TGCAGCGTTCGCAAAAACTTGGCTAATGAAAAACTGTTTTTT. It specifies CSVRKNLANEKLFF.

This rearrangement joins TRBV19 to TRBJ2-3, with TRBD2 identical over 7 bases. CDR1 is LNHDA and CDR2 is SQIVND in the germline V gene (reference sequence). CDR3 length: 16 amino acids. The junction had 11 bases not matched to a gene; V was cut back by 5 bases and J by 3 bases. For the CDR3, the DNA is TGTGCCAGTAGTCCGGGGGACTACGCGGAGACAGATACGCAGTATTTT. Translation gives CASSPGDYAETDTQYF.